Described below is a single T cell receptor beta chain sequence and its context. The antigen is unknown. The DNA ends 3 residues before the CDR3 does, and the rest of the CDR3 is filled in from the germline J gene. Per germline, CDR1 KGHSH and CDR2 LQKENI. The CDR3 sequence is 15 residues long. The junction had 7 bases not matched to a gene; V was cut back by 3 bases and J by 4 bases. This sample is part of a study of T cell clonality in common variable immunodeficiency. Study conclusions and caveats: Common variable immunodeficiency TCR beta sequences reportedly had fewer deletions and N-nucleotide insertions. Compared with controls, CVID subjects had fewer shared TCRbeta clones. CVID subjects had higher TCRbeta clonality than healthy controls, most marked in about a third.

CVID and control samples used equivalent genomic DNA input. Sequencing was performed with immunoSEQ multiplex PCR; in TCRdb, only in-frame clones are kept and a portion is missing. This sample carries about 17,000 clones and no singletons, and 14% goes to the top ten. Diagnosis required reduced IgG, IgA and/or IgM with specific antibody deficiency. This receptor was identified in a human donor with common variable immunodeficiency. Input material: peripheral blood mononuclear cells. The rearrangement joins TRBV18 to TRBJ1-2, with 8 positions matching TRBD1. CDR3 amino acids: CASSPPSTGGYGYTF. The sequenced part of the CDR3 DNA is TGTGCCAGCTCACCGCCCTCCACAGGGGGCTATGGC. Using reference TRBV18 and TRBJ1-2 for the parts outside the CDR3, the full variable domain is NAGVMQNPRHLVRRRGQEARLRCSPMKGHSHVYWYRQLPEEGLKFMVYLQKENIIDESGMPKERFSAEFPKEGPSILRIQQVVRGDSAAYFCASSPPSTGGYGYTFGSGTRLTVV.